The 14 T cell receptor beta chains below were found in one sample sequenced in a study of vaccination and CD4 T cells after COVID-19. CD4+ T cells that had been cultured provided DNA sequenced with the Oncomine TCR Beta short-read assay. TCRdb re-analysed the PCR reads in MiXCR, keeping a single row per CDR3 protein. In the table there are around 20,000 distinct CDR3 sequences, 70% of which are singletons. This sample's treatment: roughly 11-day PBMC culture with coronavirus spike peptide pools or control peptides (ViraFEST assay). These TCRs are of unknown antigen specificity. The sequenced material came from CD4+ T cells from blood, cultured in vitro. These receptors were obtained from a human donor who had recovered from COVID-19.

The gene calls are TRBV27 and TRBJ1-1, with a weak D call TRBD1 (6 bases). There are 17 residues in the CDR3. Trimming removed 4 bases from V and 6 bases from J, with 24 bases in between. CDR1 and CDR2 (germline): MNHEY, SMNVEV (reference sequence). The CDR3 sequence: CASSYSWGANERAEAFF. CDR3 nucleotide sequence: TGTGCCAGCAGTTACTCGTGGGGGGCCAACGAACGGGCTGAAGCTTTCTTT.

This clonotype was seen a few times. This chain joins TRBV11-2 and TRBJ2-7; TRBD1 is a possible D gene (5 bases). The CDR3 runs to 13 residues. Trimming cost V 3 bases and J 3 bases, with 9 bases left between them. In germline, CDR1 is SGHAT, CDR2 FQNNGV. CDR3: CASSFGRDYEQYF. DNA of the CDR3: TGTGCCAGCAGCTTTGGCAGGGACTACGAGCAGTACTTC.

Here the CDR3 reads CASHEAKGPNTEAFF. The CDR3 bases are TGTGCCAGCCACGAGGCGAAAGGGCCAAACACTGAAGCTTTCTTT. This sequence joins TRBV7-2 and TRBJ1-1; D gene unclear. The CDR3 length is 15 residues. Trimming took 8 bases from V and 2 from J, leaving 18 bases between them. Germline lookup yields CDR1 SGHTA and CDR2 FQGNSA.

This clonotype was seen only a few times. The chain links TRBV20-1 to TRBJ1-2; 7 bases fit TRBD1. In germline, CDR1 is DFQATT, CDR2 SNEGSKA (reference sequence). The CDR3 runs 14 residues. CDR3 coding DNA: TGCACCGGTAGACAGGGACCTGGGGACTATGGCTACACCTTC. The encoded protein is CTGRQGPGDYGYTF.

The CDR3 DNA sequence: TGTGCCACCAGCAGAGCCCCAGGAAGGGAACCACCCGAGCAGTACTTC. Amino acids: CATSRAPGREPPEQYF. The chain combines TRBV15 with TRBJ2-7; D gene ambiguous. CDR1 is LNHNV and CDR2 is YYDKDF in the germline V gene (reference sequence). The CDR3 length is 16 residues. Trimming shortened V by 1 base and J by 6 bases, and 19 bases separated the two germline ends.

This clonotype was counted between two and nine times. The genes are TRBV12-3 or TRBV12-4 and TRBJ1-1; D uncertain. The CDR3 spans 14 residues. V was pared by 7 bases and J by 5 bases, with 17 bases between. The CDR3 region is CASNPGSPRTEAFF. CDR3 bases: TGTGCCAGCAACCCCGGGTCCCCCCGGACTGAAGCTTTCTTT.

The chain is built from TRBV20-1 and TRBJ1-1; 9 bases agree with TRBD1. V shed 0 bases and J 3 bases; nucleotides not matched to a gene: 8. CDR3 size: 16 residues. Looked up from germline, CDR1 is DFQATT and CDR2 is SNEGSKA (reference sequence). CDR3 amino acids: CSAREAGQGSDTEAFF. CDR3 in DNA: TGCAGTGCTAGAGAGGCCGGACAGGGGTCGGACACTGAAGCTTTCTTT.

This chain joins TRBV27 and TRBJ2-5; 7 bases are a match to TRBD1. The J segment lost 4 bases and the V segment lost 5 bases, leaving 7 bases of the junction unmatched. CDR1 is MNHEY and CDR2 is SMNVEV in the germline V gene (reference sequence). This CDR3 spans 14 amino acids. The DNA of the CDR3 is TGTGCCAGCAGTACAAGACAGGGCCGAGAGACCCAGTACTTC. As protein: CASSTRQGRETQYF.

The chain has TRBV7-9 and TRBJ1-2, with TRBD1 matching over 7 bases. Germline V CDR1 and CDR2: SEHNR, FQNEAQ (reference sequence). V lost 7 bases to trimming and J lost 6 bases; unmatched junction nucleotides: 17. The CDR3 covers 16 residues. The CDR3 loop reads CASTPSNPQGVDGYTF. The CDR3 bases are TGTGCCAGCACTCCAAGTAATCCTCAGGGGGTAGATGGCTACACCTTC.

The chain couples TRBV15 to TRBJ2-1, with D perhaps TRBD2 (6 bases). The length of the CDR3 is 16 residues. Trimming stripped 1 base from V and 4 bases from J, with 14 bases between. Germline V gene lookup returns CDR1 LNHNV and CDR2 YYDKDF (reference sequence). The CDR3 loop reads CATSRGEEGRYNEQFF. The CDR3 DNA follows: TGTGCCACCAGCAGAGGAGAGGAGGGCCGTTACAATGAGCAGTTCTTC.

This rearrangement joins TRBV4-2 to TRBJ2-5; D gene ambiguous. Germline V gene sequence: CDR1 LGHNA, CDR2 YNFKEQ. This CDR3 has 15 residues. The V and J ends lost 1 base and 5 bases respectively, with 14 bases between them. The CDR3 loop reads CASSQVSDFLETQYF. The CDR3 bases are TGTGCCAGCAGCCAAGTTTCCGACTTCTTGGAGACCCAGTACTTC.

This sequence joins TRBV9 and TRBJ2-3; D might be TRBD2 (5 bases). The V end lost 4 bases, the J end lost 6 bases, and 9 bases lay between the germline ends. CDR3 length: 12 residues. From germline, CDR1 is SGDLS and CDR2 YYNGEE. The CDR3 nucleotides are TGTGCCAGCAGCCCCCGGAGGGATACGCAGTATTTT. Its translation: CASSPRRDTQYF. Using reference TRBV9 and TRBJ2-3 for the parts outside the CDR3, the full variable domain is DSGVTQTPKHLITATGQRVTLRCSPRSGDLSVYWYQQSLDQGLQFLIQYYNGEERAKGNILERFSAQQFPDLHSELNLSSLELGDSALYFCASSPRRDTQYFGPGTRLTVL.

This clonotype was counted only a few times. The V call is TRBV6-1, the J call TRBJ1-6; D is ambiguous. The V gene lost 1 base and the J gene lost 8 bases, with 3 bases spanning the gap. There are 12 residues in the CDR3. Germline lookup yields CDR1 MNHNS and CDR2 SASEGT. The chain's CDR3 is CASSEGDSPLHF. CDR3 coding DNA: TGTGCCAGCAGTGAAGGGGATTCACCCCTCCACTTT.

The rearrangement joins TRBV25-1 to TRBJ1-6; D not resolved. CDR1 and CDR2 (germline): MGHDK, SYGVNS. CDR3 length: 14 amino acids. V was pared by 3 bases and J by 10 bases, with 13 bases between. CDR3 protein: CASSDARFGSPLHF. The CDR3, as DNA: TGTGCCAGCAGTGACGCCCGGTTCGGGTCACCCCTCCACTTT.